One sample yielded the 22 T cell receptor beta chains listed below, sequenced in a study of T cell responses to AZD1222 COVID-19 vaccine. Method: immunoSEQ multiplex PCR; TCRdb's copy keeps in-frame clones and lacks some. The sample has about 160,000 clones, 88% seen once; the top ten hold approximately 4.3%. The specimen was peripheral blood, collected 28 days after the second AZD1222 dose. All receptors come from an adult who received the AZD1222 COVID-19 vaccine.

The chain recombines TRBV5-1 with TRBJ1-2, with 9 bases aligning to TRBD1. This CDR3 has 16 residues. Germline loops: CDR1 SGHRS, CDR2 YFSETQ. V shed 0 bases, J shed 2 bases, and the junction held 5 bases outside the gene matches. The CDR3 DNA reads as TGCGCCAGCAGCTTGGCGACCGGGACAGGGAACTATGGCTACACCTTC. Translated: CASSLATGTGNYGYTF.

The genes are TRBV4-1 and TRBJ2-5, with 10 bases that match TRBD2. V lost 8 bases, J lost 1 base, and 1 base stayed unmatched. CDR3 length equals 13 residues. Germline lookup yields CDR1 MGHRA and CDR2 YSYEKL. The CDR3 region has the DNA TGCGCCAGCGGACTAGCGGCCCAAGAGACCCAGTACTTC. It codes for CASGLAAQETQYF.

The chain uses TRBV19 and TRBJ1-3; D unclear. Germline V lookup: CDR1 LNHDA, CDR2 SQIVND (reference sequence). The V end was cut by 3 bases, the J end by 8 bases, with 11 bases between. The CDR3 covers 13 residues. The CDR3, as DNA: TGTGCCAGTAGTATGGGAGGGAAAGACACCATATATTTT. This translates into CASSMGGKDTIYF.

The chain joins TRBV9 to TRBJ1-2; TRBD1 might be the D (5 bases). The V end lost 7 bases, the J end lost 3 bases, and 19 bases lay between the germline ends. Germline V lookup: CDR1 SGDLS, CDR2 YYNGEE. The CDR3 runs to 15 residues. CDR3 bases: TGTGCCAGCGCAGCGATCGTGGGGGGGTACTATGGCTACACCTTC. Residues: CASAAIVGGYYGYTF.

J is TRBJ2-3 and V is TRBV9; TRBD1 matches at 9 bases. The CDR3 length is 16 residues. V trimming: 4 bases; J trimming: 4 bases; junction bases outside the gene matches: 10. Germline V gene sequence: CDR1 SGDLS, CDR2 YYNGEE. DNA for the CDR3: TGTGCCAGCAGCCCCAAGCCGACAGGGGGATCAGATACGCAGTATTTT. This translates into CASSPKPTGGSDTQYF.

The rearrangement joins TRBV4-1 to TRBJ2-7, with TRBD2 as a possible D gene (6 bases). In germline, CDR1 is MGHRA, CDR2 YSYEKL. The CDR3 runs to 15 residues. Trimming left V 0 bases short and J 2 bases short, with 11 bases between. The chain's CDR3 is CASSQEPGVTYEQYF. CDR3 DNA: TGCGCCAGCAGCCAAGAACCGGGAGTCACCTACGAGCAGTACTTC.

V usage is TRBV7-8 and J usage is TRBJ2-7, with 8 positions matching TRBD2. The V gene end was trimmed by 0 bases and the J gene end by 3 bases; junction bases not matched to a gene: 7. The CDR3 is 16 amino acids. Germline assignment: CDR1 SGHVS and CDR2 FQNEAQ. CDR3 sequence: CASSLAPRGAYYEQYF. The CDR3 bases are TGTGCCAGCAGCTTAGCCCCGCGGGGGGCCTACTACGAGCAGTACTTC. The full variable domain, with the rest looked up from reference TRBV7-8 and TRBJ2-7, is GAGVSQSPRYKVAKRGQDVALRCDPISGHVSLFWYQQALGQGPEFLTYFQNEAQLDKSGLPSDRFFAERPEGSVSTLKIQRTQQEDSAVYLCASSLAPRGAYYEQYFGPGTRLTVT.

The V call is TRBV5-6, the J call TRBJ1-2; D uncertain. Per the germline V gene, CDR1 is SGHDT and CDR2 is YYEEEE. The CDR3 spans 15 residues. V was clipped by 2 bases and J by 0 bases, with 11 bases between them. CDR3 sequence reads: CASSFPGRANYGYTF. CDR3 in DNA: TGTGCCAGCAGCTTCCCGGGTCGAGCTAACTATGGCTACACCTTC.

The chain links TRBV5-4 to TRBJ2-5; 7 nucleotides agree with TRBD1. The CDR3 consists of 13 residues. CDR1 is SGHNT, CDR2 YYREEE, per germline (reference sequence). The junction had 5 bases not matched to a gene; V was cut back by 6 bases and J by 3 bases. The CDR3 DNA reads TGTGCCAGCACCTGGGGGACAGAAGAGACCCAGTACTTC. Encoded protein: CASTWGTEETQYF.

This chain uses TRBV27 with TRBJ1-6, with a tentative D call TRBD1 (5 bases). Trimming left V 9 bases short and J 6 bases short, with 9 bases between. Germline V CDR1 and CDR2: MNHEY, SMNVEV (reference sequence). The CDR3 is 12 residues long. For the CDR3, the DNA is TGTGCCAGTTGGGACGGTAATTCACCCCTCCACTTT. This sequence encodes CASWDGNSPLHF.

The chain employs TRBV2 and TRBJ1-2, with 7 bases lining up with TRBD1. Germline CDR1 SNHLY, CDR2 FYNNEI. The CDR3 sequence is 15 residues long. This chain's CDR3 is CGSNFDREGVHGYTF. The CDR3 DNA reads TGTGGGAGTAACTTCGACAGGGAAGGAGTCCATGGCTACACCTTC.

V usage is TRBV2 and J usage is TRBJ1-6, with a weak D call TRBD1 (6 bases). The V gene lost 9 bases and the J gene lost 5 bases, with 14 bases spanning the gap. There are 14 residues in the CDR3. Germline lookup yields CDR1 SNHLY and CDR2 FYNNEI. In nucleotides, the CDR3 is TGTGCCAGAGGACAGAACTTAAATAATTCACCCCTCCACTTT. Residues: CARGQNLNNSPLHF. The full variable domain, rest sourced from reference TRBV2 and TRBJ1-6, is EPEVTQTPSHQVTQMGQEVILRCVPISNHLYFYWYRQILGQKVEFLVSFYNNEISEKSEIFDDQFSVERPDGSNFTLKIRSTKLEDSAMYFCARGQNLNNSPLHFGNGTRLTVT.

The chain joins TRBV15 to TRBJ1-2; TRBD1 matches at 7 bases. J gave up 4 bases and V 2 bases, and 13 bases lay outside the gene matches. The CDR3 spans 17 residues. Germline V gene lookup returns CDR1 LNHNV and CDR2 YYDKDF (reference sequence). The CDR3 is CATSRPPLQGLGYGYTF. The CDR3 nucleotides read TGTGCCACCAGCAGACCACCCCTACAGGGGTTAGGCTATGGCTACACCTTC.

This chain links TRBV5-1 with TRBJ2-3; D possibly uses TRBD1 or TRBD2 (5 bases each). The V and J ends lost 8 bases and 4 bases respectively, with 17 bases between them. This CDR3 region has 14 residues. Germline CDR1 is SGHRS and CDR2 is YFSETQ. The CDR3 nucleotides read TGCGCCAGTCGAGGGGCCATCGGGGCAGATACGCAGTATTTT. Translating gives CASRGAIGADTQYF.

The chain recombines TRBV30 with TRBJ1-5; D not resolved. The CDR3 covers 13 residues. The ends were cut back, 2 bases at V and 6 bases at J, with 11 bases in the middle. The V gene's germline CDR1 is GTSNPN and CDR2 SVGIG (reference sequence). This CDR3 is CAWSLERTQPQHF. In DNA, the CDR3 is TGTGCCTGGAGTCTTGAACGTACTCAGCCCCAGCATTTT.

DNA for the CDR3: TGTGCCAGCAGCGTTCGACCGGGGGGGAACGAGCAGTACTTC. It specifies CASSVRPGGNEQYF. The rearrangement uses TRBV13 and TRBJ2-7; 8 bases are a match to TRBD2. The CDR3 is made up of 14 amino acids. Trimming took 5 bases from V and 5 from J; bases not matched to a gene: 8. The germline CDR1 and CDR2 sequences are PRHDT and FYEKMQ (reference sequence).

The CDR3 protein is CASSGLAGGDTGELFF. The CDR3 bases are TGTGCCAGCAGTGGACTAGCGGGGGGAGACACCGGGGAGCTGTTTTTT. This sequence joins TRBV6-1 and TRBJ2-2; 13 bases map to TRBD2. V shed 4 bases, J shed 3 bases, and the junction held 2 bases outside the gene matches. The germline gives CDR1 MNHNS, CDR2 SASEGT. This CDR3 is built from 16 residues.

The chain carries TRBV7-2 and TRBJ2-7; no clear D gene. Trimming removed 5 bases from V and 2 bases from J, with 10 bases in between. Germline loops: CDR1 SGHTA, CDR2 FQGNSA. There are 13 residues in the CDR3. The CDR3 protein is CASSPSGTYEQYF. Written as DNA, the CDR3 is TGTGCCAGCAGCCCTTCTGGGACCTACGAGCAGTACTTC. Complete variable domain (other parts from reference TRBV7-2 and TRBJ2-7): GAGVSQSPSNKVTEKGKDVELRCDPISGHTALYWYRQSLGQGLEFLIYFQGNSAPDKSGLPSDRFSAERTGGSVSTLTIQRTQQEDSAVYLCASSPSGTYEQYFGPGTRLTVT.

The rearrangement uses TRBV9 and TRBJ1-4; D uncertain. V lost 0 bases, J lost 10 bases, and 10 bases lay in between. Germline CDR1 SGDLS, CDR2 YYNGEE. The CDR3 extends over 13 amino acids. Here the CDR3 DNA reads TGTGCCAGCAGCGTAGCGGCCGTCGGAAAACTGTTTTTT. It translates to CASSVAAVGKLFF.

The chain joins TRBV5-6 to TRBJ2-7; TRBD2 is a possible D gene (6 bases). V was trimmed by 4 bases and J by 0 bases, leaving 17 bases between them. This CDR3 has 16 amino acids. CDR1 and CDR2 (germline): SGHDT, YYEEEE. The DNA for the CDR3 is TGTGCCAGCAGCCCCCCCGGGGCGGGGACCTCCTACGAGCAGTACTTC. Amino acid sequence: CASSPPGAGTSYEQYF. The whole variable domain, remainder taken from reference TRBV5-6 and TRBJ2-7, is DAGVTQSPTHLIKTRGQQVTLRCSPKSGHDTVSWYQQALGQGPQFIFQYYEEEERQRGNFPDRFSGHQFPNYSSELNVNALLLGDSALYLCASSPPGAGTSYEQYFGPGTRLTVT.

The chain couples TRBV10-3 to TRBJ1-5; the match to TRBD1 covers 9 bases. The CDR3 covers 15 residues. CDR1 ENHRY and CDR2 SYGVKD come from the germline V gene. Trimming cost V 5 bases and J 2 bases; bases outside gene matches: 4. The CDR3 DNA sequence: TGTGCCATCAGTCGGACAGGGGAGGGCAATCAGCCCCAGCATTTT. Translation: CAISRTGEGNQPQHF.

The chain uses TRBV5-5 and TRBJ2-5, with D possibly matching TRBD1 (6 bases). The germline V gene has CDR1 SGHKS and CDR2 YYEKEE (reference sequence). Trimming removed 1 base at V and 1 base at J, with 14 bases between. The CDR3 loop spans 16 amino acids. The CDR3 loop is CASSLRLDRSQETQYF. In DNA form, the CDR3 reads TGTGCCAGCAGCTTGCGATTGGACAGAAGCCAAGAGACCCAGTACTTC.